The T cell receptor (beta chain) described here comes from a study of vaccination and CD4 T cells after COVID-19. With regard to this clonotype: Its target is not known. Germline and junction disagree at one end, which may indicate a read error.

Treatment: roughly 10-day PBMC culture with coronavirus spike peptide pools or control peptides (ViraFEST assay). ViraFEST expanded antigen-specific T cells with peptide pools, then sequenced TCRs. Both day 3 and day 7 involved replacing half of the medium with fresh IL-2 medium. An Oncomine TCR Beta short-read assay was used to sequence the DNA from cultured CD4+ T cells. MiXCR, run by TCRdb on the PCR reads, gives a single entry per CDR3 protein. This table has some 18,000 distinct CDR3 sequences, 25% to 35% appearing once. Germline V gives CDR1 SQVTM, CDR2 ANQGSEA. This CDR3 has 16 residues. Study-wide findings and caveats: Within the convalescent patients, a median around 84% of the SARS-CoV-2-reactive clones were ones that appeared only post-vaccination.

The specimen sequenced was cultured CD4+ T cells from blood. The sequence derives from a human donor with COVID-19. The gene calls are TRBV29-1 and TRBJ2-7, with 7 bases aligning to TRBD1. CDR3 nucleotide sequence: TGCAGCGTCGAAGCGAGGGGGCAATCAAGGGTCGACGAGCAGTACTTC. Protein product: CSVEARGQSRVDEQYF.